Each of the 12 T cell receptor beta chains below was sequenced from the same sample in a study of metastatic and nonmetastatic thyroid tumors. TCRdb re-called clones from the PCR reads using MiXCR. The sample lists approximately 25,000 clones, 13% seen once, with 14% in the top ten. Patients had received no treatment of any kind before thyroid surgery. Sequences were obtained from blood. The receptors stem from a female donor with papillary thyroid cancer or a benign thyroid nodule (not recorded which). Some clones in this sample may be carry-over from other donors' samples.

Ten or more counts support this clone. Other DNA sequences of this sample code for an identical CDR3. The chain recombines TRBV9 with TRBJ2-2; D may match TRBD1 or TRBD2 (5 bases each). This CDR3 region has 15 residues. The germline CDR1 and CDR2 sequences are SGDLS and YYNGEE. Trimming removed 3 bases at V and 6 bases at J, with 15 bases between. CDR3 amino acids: CASSGGYQGPGELFF. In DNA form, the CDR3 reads TGTGCCAGCAGCGGAGGATACCAGGGACCCGGGGAGCTGTTTTTT.

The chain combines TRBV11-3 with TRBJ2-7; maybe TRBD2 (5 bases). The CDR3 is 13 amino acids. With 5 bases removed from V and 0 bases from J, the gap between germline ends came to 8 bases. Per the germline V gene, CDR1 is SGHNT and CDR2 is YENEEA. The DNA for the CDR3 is TGTGCCAGCAGCGTTGGACTCTCCTACGAGCAGTACTTC. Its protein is CASSVGLSYEQYF.

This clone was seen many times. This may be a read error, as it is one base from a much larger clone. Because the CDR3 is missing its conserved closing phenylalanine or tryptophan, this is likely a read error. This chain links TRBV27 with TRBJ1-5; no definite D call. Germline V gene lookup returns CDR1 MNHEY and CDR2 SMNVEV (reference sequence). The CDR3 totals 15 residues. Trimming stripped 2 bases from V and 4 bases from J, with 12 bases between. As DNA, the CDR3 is TGTGCCAGCAGTTTAGAGGTAGGGCTTAATCAGCCCCAGCATCTT. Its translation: CASSLEVGLNQPQHL.

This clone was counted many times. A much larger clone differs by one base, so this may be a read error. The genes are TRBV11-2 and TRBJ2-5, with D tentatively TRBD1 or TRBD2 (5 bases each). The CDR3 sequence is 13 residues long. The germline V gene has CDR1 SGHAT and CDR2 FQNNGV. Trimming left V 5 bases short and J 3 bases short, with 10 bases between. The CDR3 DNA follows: TGTGCCAGCAGCCGGGGCAGGGAAGAGACCCAGTACTTC. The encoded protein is CASSRGREETQYF. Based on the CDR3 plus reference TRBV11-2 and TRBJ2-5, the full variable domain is EAGVAQSPRYKIIEKRQSVAFWCNPISGHATLYWYQQILGQGPKLLIQFQNNGVVDDSQLPKDRFSAERLKGVDSTLKIQPAKLEDSAVYLCASSRGREETQYFGPGTRLLVL.

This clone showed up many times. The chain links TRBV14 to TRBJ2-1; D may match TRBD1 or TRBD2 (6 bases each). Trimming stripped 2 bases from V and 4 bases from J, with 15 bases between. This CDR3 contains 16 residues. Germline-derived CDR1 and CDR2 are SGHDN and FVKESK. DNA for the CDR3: TGTGCCAGCAGCCAATATGACGGGGGCGCTTACAATGAGCAGTTCTTC. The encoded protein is CASSQYDGGAYNEQFF.

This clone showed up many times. The CDR3 DNA sequence: TGTGCCAGCAGTGTAAACATGGGTGAGACCCAGTACTTC. This translates into CASSVNMGETQYF. The chain carries TRBV6-1 and TRBJ2-5; D is undetermined. The CDR3 is made up of 13 amino acids. V lost 4 bases and J lost 5, with 11 bases in between. The germline V gene has CDR1 MNHNS and CDR2 SASEGT.

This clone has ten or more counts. CDR3 region: CASSLQGTGYEQYF. The CDR3 region has the DNA TGTGCCAGCAGCTTGCAGGGGACAGGGTACGAGCAGTACTTC. This chain uses TRBV5-5 with TRBJ2-7; TRBD1 matches 9 bases. CDR3 length equals 14 residues. Trimming took 1 base from V and 4 from J; bases not matched to a gene: 3. Germline V gives CDR1 SGHKS, CDR2 YYEKEE (reference sequence).

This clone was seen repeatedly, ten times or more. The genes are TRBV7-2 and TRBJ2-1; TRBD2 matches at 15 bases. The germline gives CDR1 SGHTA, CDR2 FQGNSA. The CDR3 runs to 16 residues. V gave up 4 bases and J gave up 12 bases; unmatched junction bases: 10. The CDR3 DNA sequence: TGTGCCAGCAGCTCAATTCCCGGACTAGCGGGAGGGGGGCAGTTCTTC. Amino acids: CASSSIPGLAGGGQFF.

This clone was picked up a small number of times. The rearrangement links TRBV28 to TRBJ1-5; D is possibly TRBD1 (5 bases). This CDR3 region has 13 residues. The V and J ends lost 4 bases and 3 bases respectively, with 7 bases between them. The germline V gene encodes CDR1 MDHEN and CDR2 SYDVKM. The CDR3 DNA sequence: TGTGCCAGCAGTTGGGGGGACAATCAGCCCCAGCATTTT. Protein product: CASSWGDNQPQHF.

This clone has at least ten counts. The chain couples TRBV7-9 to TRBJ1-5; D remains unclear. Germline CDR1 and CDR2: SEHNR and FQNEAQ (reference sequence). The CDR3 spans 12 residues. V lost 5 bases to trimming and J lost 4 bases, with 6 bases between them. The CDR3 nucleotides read TGTGCCAGCAGCGCTCCGAATCAGCCCCAGCATTTT. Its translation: CASSAPNQPQHF. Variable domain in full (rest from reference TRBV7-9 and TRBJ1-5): DTGVSQNPRHKITKRGQNVTFRCDPISEHNRLYWYRQTLGQGPEFLTYFQNEAQLEKSRLLSDRFSAERPKGSFSTLEIQRTEQGDSAMYLCASSAPNQPQHFGDGTRLSIL.

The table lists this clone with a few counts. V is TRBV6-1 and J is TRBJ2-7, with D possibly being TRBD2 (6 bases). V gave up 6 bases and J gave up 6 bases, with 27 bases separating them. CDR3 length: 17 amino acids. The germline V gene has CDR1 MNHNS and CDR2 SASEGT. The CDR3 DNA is TGTGCCAGCAGCCCCACCACCTTCCAGGCTTCCGGGGGCGAGCAGTACTTC. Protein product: CASSPTTFQASGGEQYF.

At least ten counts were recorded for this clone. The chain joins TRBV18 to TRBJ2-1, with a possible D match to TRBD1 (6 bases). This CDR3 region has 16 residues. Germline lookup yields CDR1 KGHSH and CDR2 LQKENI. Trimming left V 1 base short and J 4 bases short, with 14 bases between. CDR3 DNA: TGTGCCAGCTCACCACGTCGCGGCCAGGGGTACAATGAGCAGTTCTTC. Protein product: CASSPRRGQGYNEQFF.